The 19 T cell receptor beta chains below come from one sample, sequenced in a study of blood T cells in healthy people across ages. Sample-barcoded 5' priming and a J-beta primer mix drove a second PCR of roughly 6 to 12 cycles. TCRdb ran MiXCR on the 5' RACE reads and lists one entry per CDR3 protein. This table has 1.5 million to 2 million distinct CDR3 sequences, approximately 30% appearing once. What was sequenced was blood. The origin of the receptors is a woman under 40 in good health.

The CDR3 loop reads CASLNDRGNGELFF. The CDR3, as DNA: TGTGCCAGCCTAAACGACAGGGGAAACGGGGAGCTGTTTTTT. The V and J genes are TRBV12-3 or TRBV12-4 and TRBJ2-2; TRBD1 matches at 8 bases. This CDR3 is built from 14 residues. V was pared by 8 bases and J by 7 bases, with 9 bases of the junction left unmatched.

This clonotype was detected only a few times. The chain recombines TRBV9 with TRBJ2-4; possibly TRBD1 for D (6 bases). Between the trimmed V and J ends, which lost 3 bases and 13 bases, there was a span of 29 bases. The CDR3 spans 17 residues. The germline CDR1 and CDR2 sequences are SGDLS and YYNGEE. DNA of the CDR3: TGTGCCAGCAGCGCCAGGGGTGAGTTAACGCCGAACAATGAGCAGTACTTC. It codes for CASSARGELTPNNEQYF. Combining the CDR3 with reference TRBV9 and TRBJ2-4 gives the whole variable domain DSGVTQTPKHLITATGQRVTLRCSPRSGDLSVYWYQQSLDQGLQFLIQYYNGEERAKGNILERFSAQQFPDLHSELNLSSLELGDSALYFCASSARGELTPNNEQYFGAGTRLSVL.

The rearrangement uses TRBV20-1 and TRBJ1-2; D is undetermined. Trimming removed 1 base from V and 3 bases from J, with 15 bases in between. CDR1 and CDR2 from the germline V gene are DFQATT and SNEGSKA (reference sequence). This CDR3 comprises 15 residues. The CDR3 DNA reads as TGCAGTGCTAGAGGGATCGACCTCGGGGACTATGGCTACACCTTC. It is translated as CSARGIDLGDYGYTF.

The gene calls are TRBV11-2 and TRBJ1-5; D is possibly TRBD1 (6 bases). Germline V gene data show CDR1 as SGHAT and CDR2 as FQNNGV. Trimming took 5 bases from V and 5 from J, leaving 10 bases between them. The CDR3 sequence is 13 residues long. In DNA, the CDR3 is TGTGCCAGCAGCGGATACAGGGATCAGCCCCAGCATTTT. Its protein product is CASSGYRDQPQHF.

This clonotype was found a few times. The genes are TRBV11-2 and TRBJ2-5, with 8 bases fitting TRBD1. Germline V gene data show CDR1 as SGHAT and CDR2 as FQNNGV. After removal of 10 bases from V and 4 bases from J, the junction contained 17 bases not matched to a gene. The CDR3 totals 16 residues. As DNA, the CDR3 is TGTGCCACCACGACCACAGGGGACAGGTTTGGAGAGACCCAGTACTTC. Protein sequence: CATTTTGDRFGETQYF.

The chain recombines TRBV11-2 with TRBJ1-1, with 9 bases identical to TRBD1. Germline CDR1 reads SGHAT; CDR2 reads FQNNGV. J was trimmed by 5 bases and V by 5 bases; bases with no gene match: 12. The CDR3 extends over 16 amino acids. The CDR3 DNA reads TGTGCCAGCAGCCTTAGGACAGGGGCCGAGGGAACTGAAGCTTTCTTT. This encodes CASSLRTGAEGTEAFF. The complete variable domain, with remaining parts taken from reference TRBV11-2 and TRBJ1-1, reads EAGVAQSPRYKIIEKRQSVAFWCNPISGHATLYWYQQILGQGPKLLIQFQNNGVVDDSQLPKDRFSAERLKGVDSTLKIQPAKLEDSAVYLCASSLRTGAEGTEAFFGQGTRLTVV.

This clonotype was found a few times. V gene TRBV7-2 combines with J gene TRBJ2-1; D remains ambiguous. The CDR3 sequence is 12 residues long. CDR1 is SGHTA and CDR2 is FQGNSA in the germline V gene. V shed 2 bases and J shed 10 bases, with 9 bases lying between them. CDR3 protein: CASSLSDREQFF. For the CDR3, the DNA is TGTGCCAGCAGCTTAAGCGACCGGGAGCAGTTCTTC.

This clonotype has a count of ten or more. The V gene is TRBV20-1, the J gene TRBJ2-7; 12 bases fit TRBD1. Germline V gene data show CDR1 as DFQATT and CDR2 as SNEGSKA (reference sequence). CDR3 length equals 14 residues. Trimming at V came to 3 bases and at J to 4 bases, leaving 4 bases not matched to a gene. CDR3 DNA sequence: TGCAGTGCTAGCCGGGACAGGGGGCCTTACGAGCAGTACTTC. As protein: CSASRDRGPYEQYF.

This clonotype has only a few counts. V gene TRBV3-1 combines with J gene TRBJ2-7; the D gene is possibly TRBD1 (5 bases). Germline assignment: CDR1 LGHDT and CDR2 YNNKEL (reference sequence). The CDR3 covers 12 residues. Trimming cost V 7 bases and J 4 bases, with 11 bases left between them. Here the CDR3 DNA reads TGTGCCAGCATCGGTACAGGTTACGAGCAGTACTTC. This gives the protein CASIGTGYEQYF.

The rearrangement uses TRBV7-6 and TRBJ2-3; TRBD2 agrees at 10 bases. CDR3 length equals 15 residues. Germline CDR1 reads SGHVS; CDR2 reads FNYEAQ. The ends lost 5 bases at V and 6 bases at J; junction bases unmatched: 8. The chain's CDR3 is CASSALAGGRDTQYF. DNA for the CDR3: TGTGCCAGCAGCGCCTTAGCGGGAGGTCGGGATACGCAGTATTTT.

In this sample, this clonotype turned up a few times. The chain is built from TRBV29-1 and TRBJ1-2; 10 bases map to TRBD1. With 6 bases clipped from V and 3 bases from J, the junction kept 4 bases outside the gene matches. CDR3 length equals 13 residues. Per germline, CDR1 SQVTM and CDR2 ANQGSEA. CDR3 nucleotide sequence: TGCAGCGTGGGGACAGGGGAGGACTATGGCTACACCTTC. The encoded protein is CSVGTGEDYGYTF.

This clonotype has a single count. The CDR3 reads CASNTQGRNTGELFF. For the CDR3, the DNA is TGTGCCAGCAATACACAGGGGCGGAACACCGGGGAGCTGTTTTTT. The chain employs TRBV6-5 and TRBJ2-2, with TRBD1 matching 7 bases. Germline CDR1 is MNHEY and CDR2 is SVGAGI. The CDR3 totals 15 residues. Trimming at V came to 7 bases and at J to 1 base, leaving 6 bases not matched to a gene.

The chain combines TRBV7-2 with TRBJ2-4; the D gene could be TRBD1 or TRBD2 (5 bases each). Per the germline V gene, CDR1 is SGHTA and CDR2 is FQGNSA. Trimming cost V 0 bases and J 0 bases, with 15 bases left between them. The CDR3 runs to 18 residues. CDR3 DNA sequence: TGTGCCAGCAGCTTAGCCCCCCCCAGGGAGATAGCCAAAAACATTCAGTACTTC. As protein: CASSLAPPREIAKNIQYF.

This clonotype has a count of ten or more. J is TRBJ2-3 and V is TRBV29-1; 7 positions match TRBD2. With 0 bases clipped from V and 4 bases from J, the junction kept 4 bases outside the gene matches. Germline-derived CDR1 and CDR2 are SQVTM and ANQGSEA. CDR3 length equals 14 residues. DNA for the CDR3: TGCAGCGTTGAAGAGGCGGGAGTGGCAGATACGCAGTATTTT. Translation gives CSVEEAGVADTQYF.

This chain links TRBV7-9 with TRBJ2-3; D possibly corresponds to TRBD1 (6 bases). The CDR3 extends over 14 amino acids. Germline CDR1 SEHNR, CDR2 FQNEAQ (reference sequence). With 5 bases removed from V and 4 bases from J, the gap between germline ends came to 13 bases. The chain's CDR3 is CASSLDRFADTQYF. The DNA for the CDR3 is TGTGCCAGCAGCCTCGACAGGTTCGCAGATACGCAGTATTTT. Variable domain in full (rest from reference TRBV7-9 and TRBJ2-3): DTGVSQNPRHKITKRGQNVTFRCDPISEHNRLYWYRQTLGQGPEFLTYFQNEAQLEKSRLLSDRFSAERPKGSFSTLEIQRTEQGDSAMYLCASSLDRFADTQYFGPGTRLTVL.

This clonotype was seen a few times. The CDR3 DNA reads as TGCAGTGCTAGAGTTCGGCTGGGGGCGGAATCACCCCTCCACTTT. This codes for CSARVRLGAESPLHF. This rearrangement joins TRBV20-1 to TRBJ1-6, with D possibly matching TRBD1 (6 bases). The CDR3 is made up of 15 amino acids. Between the trimmed V and J ends, which lost 1 base and 10 bases, there was a span of 17 bases. Germline V gene lookup returns CDR1 DFQATT and CDR2 SNEGSKA (reference sequence).

As regards this clonotype: Its ends do not fully match the called genes, so a read error is possible. This chain links TRBV12-3 or TRBV12-4 with TRBJ2-3, with 9 bases matching TRBD1. The CDR3 contains 15 residues. The CDR3 nucleotides read TGTTCCAGCAGTCGACAGGGGGACGGCACAGATACGCAGTATTTT. Translating gives CSSSRQGDGTDTQYF.

This clonotype was detected only a few times. The V call is TRBV5-1, the J call TRBJ1-2; the match to TRBD1 covers 7 bases. The CDR3 consists of 14 residues. The V gene's germline CDR1 is SGHRS and CDR2 YFSETQ. V shed 4 bases, J shed 8 bases, and the junction held 11 bases outside the gene matches. CDR3 nucleotides: TGCGCCAGCAGCCGCCTACAGGGGATGGAGGGCTACACCTTC. Amino acid sequence: CASSRLQGMEGYTF.

Only a few counts were recorded for this clonotype. This chain connects TRBV6-1 to TRBJ2-7; D gene uncertain. Germline CDR1 reads MNHNS; CDR2 reads SASEGT. The CDR3 runs 16 residues. Trimming stripped 5 bases from V and 0 bases from J, with 17 bases between. The CDR3: CASSPTHGVSSYEQYF. The CDR3 coding sequence is TGTGCCAGCAGTCCCACGCATGGGGTGAGCTCCTACGAGCAGTACTTC.